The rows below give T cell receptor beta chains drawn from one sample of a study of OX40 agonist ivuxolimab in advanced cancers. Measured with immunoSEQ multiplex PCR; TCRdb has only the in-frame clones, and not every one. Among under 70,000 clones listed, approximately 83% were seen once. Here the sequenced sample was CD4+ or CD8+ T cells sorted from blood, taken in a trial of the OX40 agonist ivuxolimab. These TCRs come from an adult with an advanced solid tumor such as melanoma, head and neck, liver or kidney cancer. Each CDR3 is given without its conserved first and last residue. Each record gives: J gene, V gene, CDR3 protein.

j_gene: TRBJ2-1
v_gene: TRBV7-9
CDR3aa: ASSFGYNEQF

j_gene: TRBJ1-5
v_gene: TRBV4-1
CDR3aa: ASSQELHQPQH

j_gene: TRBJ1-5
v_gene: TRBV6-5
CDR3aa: ASSYSEDPNQPQH

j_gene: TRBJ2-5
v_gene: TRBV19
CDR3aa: ASSLREGLGETQY

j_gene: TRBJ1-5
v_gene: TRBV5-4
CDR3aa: ASSPGPDSNQPQH

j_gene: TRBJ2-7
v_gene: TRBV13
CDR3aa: ASSPSPHYEQY

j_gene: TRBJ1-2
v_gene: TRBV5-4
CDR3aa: ASSLAGPGGYT

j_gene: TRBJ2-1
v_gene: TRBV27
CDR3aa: ASSLSRNEQF

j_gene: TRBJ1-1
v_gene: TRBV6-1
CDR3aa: ASSLRENTEAF

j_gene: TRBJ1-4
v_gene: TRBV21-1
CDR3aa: ASSKRGQGANEKLF

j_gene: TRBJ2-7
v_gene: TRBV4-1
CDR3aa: ASSQAAGLNADEQY

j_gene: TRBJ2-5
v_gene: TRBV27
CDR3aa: ASSWDWRETQY

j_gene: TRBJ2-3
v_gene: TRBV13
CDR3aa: ASSAGSPSQY

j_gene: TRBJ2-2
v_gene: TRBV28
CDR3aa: ASSATSQLNTGELF

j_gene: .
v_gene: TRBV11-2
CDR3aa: ASSLEGGTYEQY